This T cell receptor beta chain was sequenced during a study of beta chain features in type 1 diabetes. Expressed TCRB transcripts got sequenced, as all isolated RNA was reverse transcribed. TCRdb's copy holds only in-frame clones and misses some; the assay was immunoSEQ multiplex PCR. The profile shows some 360,000 clones, roughly a fifth of them singletons. V lost 1 base, J lost 5 bases, and 13 bases lay in between. The CDR3 has 15 residues. Germline-derived CDR1 and CDR2 are SGDLS and YYNGEE. This clone appeared a few times. This chain connects TRBV9 to TRBJ2-1; D uncertain. This receptor was taken from a woman younger than 35 in good health. Sequencing was carried out using naive CD4+ T cells from blood. The CDR3 bases are TGTGCCAGCAGCGTAACGGTCCGCGAAAACAATGAGCAGTTCTTC. Translated: CASSVTVRENNEQFF.